The 27 T cell receptor beta chains presented below share a single source sample, sequenced in a study of regulatory T cells in long-lasting Graves disease. Both iRepertoire HTBI primers and Arm-PCR of CDR3 regions were used to build the TCR beta libraries. TCRdb processed the multiplex PCR reads anew with MiXCR; each CDR3 protein has one entry. Here the sample spans roughly 400,000 distinct CDR3 sequences, 16% being singletons. This sample's time point: newly diagnosed GD, antithyroid drugs for less than 3 months. The TCR library was made from RNA that had been extracted from PBMCs in TRIzol. The sample was also reused in another study, on T cells in Graves' hyperthyroidism and ophthalmopathy.

Here the sequenced sample was peripheral blood mononuclear cells (PBMCs), taken at new diagnosis, from a patient treated with antithyroid drugs. The source is a young woman with Graves disease.

The chain couples TRBV28 to TRBJ2-1; D possibly corresponds to TRBD1 (6 bases). CDR3 size: 16 residues. Trimming pared 7 bases from V and 0 bases from J, leaving 16 bases between. Looked up from germline, CDR1 is MDHEN and CDR2 is SYDVKM. The CDR3, as DNA: TGTGCCAGCACCAGGGGTTTGGACTTCTCCTACAATGAGCAGTTCTTC. This codes for CASTRGLDFSYNEQFF.

The chain employs TRBV5-1 and TRBJ2-2; D might be TRBD2 (5 bases). V was clipped by 4 bases and J by 2 bases, with 18 bases between them. From germline, CDR1 is SGHRS and CDR2 YFSETQ. CDR3 length equals 17 residues. CDR3 region: CASSGFGIAENTGELFF. CDR3 nucleotide sequence: TGCGCCAGCAGCGGTTTCGGGATAGCTGAAAACACCGGGGAGCTGTTTTTT.

V is TRBV6-2 or TRBV6-3 and J is TRBJ2-1; 7 bases line up with TRBD2. Germline trimming cut 5 bases from V and 4 bases from J; bases unmatched to any gene: 14. Germline lookup yields CDR1 MNHEY and CDR2 SVGEGT. CDR3 size: 17 residues. For the CDR3, the DNA is TGTGCCAGCAGTGAAGACCTCCTAGCGGTCCTTTACAATGAGCAGTTCTTC. Its translation is CASSEDLLAVLYNEQFF.

The chain recombines TRBV10-1 with TRBJ2-3, with a tentative D call TRBD1 (5 bases). Trimming cost V 7 bases and J 7 bases, with 6 bases left between them. The germline CDR1 and CDR2 sequences are WNHNN and SYGVQD (reference sequence). This CDR3 contains 10 residues. CDR3: CASKDNTQYF. The CDR3 coding sequence is TGCGCCAGCAAGGACAATACGCAGTATTTT.

The gene calls are TRBV6-2 or TRBV6-3 and TRBJ2-3, with D possibly matching TRBD2 (6 bases). The germline V gene encodes CDR1 MNHEY and CDR2 SVGEGT. V dropped 5 bases and J dropped 1 base, with 10 bases sitting between them. The CDR3 sequence is 14 residues long. The CDR3 reads CASSRGTRTDTQYF. CDR3 bases: TGTGCCAGCAGTCGAGGGACTCGCACAGATACGCAGTATTTT.

The V gene is TRBV6-2 or TRBV6-3, the J gene TRBJ2-1; D possibly corresponds to TRBD2 (5 bases). The germline V gene has CDR1 MNHEY and CDR2 SVGEGT. This CDR3 comprises 13 residues. Between the trimmed V and J ends, which lost 0 bases and 6 bases, there was a span of 6 bases. CDR3: CASSYSSANEQFF. The CDR3 nucleotides read TGTGCCAGCAGTTACTCTAGCGCCAATGAGCAGTTCTTC.

This clonotype was seen at least ten times. The V call is TRBV29-1, the J call TRBJ2-5; 7 positions match TRBD2. Germline values: CDR1 SQVTM, CDR2 ANQGSEA. The CDR3 has 13 amino acids. Trimming removed 1 base from V and 5 bases from J; junction bases left unmatched: 4. CDR3: CSVEASGMETQYF. The CDR3 nucleotides read TGCAGCGTTGAAGCGAGCGGGATGGAGACCCAGTACTTC. Full variable domain (rest looked up from reference TRBV29-1 and TRBJ2-5): SAVISQKPSRDICQRGTSLTIQCQVDSQVTMMFWYRQQPGQSLTLIATANQGSEATYESGFVIDKFPISRPNLTFSTLTVSNMSPEDSSIYLCSVEASGMETQYFGPGTRLLVL.

Points on this clonotype: The junction shows a germline mismatch at one end, possibly a read error. The chain is built from TRBV6-1 and TRBJ2-7; 8 bases fit TRBD1. Germline CDR1 and CDR2: MNHNS and SASEGT. The CDR3 has 14 amino acids. Here the CDR3 DNA reads TGTGCCGGCAGTATCAGGGGGCCACCCTACGAGCAGTACTTC. Its translation is CAGSIRGPPYEQYF.

This chain uses TRBV12-3 or TRBV12-4 with TRBJ2-7, with 9 bases matching TRBD1. This CDR3 has 14 amino acids. Trimming removed 5 bases from V and 5 bases from J; junction bases left unmatched: 7. CDR3 amino acids: CASSPGTGLNEQYF. The CDR3 region has the DNA TGTGCCAGCAGTCCAGGGACAGGGTTGAACGAGCAGTACTTC.

This clonotype was picked up a small number of times. V usage is TRBV28 and J usage is TRBJ2-7; 9 bases align to TRBD2. CDR1 MDHEN and CDR2 SYDVKM come from the germline V gene. V dropped 5 bases and J dropped 2; count of bases not matched to a gene: 19. This CDR3 contains 19 residues. This CDR3 reads CASSIRGTITGLAPYEQYF. The DNA of the CDR3 is TGTGCCAGCAGTATCCGAGGTACAATAACGGGACTAGCTCCCTACGAGCAGTACTTC.

Many counts were recorded for this clonotype. CDR3 region: CASSLTPGDTQYF. CDR3 sequence (DNA): TGTGCCAGCAGTTTAACTCCAGGAGATACGCAGTATTTT. This chain joins TRBV12-3 or TRBV12-4 and TRBJ2-3; no clear D gene. Deletions cut 2 bases from V and 5 bases from J, with 8 bases between. The CDR3 runs 13 residues.

The sample holds many counts of this clonotype. The chain recombines TRBV6-2 or TRBV6-3 with TRBJ2-1; 8 bases match TRBD2. Germline trimming cut 6 bases from V and 9 bases from J; bases unmatched to any gene: 7. Germline V gene sequence: CDR1 MNHEY, CDR2 SVGEGT. CDR3 length: 13 residues. CDR3 coding DNA: TGTGCCAGCAGAGGGAGCGGGAGCGTTGAGCAGTTCTTC. It specifies CASRGSGSVEQFF.

This clonotype was counted only a few times. A much larger clonotype is one base distant, so this may be a read error. V is TRBV7-9 and J is TRBJ2-3, with 10 bases that match TRBD2. Germline trimming cut 1 base from V and 2 bases from J; bases unmatched to any gene: 3. The CDR3 sequence is 16 residues long. Germline V gene lookup returns CDR1 SEHNR and CDR2 FQNEAQ (reference sequence). CDR3 nucleotide sequence: TGTGCCAGCAGCTTAGGCGGACTAGCGGCCACAGATACGCAGTATTTT. Its protein product is CASSLGGLAATDTQYF.

This clonotype occurred many times. V gene TRBV12-3 or TRBV12-4 combines with J gene TRBJ2-7; 11 bases align to TRBD2. The V and J ends lost 8 bases and 3 bases, in that order; junction bases with no gene match: 6. This CDR3 spans 14 amino acids. The CDR3 region has the DNA TGTGCCAGCGGTCCGGGACTAGCGGTCTACGAGCAGTACTTC. The encoded protein is CASGPGLAVYEQYF.

The chain couples TRBV19 to TRBJ1-1; a weak D match, TRBD1 (5 bases). The CDR3 consists of 14 residues. Per the germline V gene, CDR1 is LNHDA and CDR2 is SQIVND (reference sequence). Between the trimmed V and J ends, which lost 7 bases and 6 bases, there was a span of 18 bases. DNA of the CDR3: TGTGCCAGTAACGGGTGGGGGGGGAAGGCTGAAGCTTTCTTT. It codes for CASNGWGGKAEAFF.

This clonotype was seen at least ten times. V is TRBV6-1 and J is TRBJ2-1, with 11 bases lining up with TRBD2. J gave up 3 bases and V 7 bases, and 8 bases lay outside the gene matches. Germline loops: CDR1 MNHNS, CDR2 SASEGT. This CDR3 comprises 16 residues. DNA of the CDR3: TGTGCCAGCACGACAGCCGGGACTAGCGGCTACAATGAGCAGTTCTTC. It translates to CASTTAGTSGYNEQFF.

The chain employs TRBV30 and TRBJ2-2, with D possibly matching TRBD2 (6 bases). Trimming stripped 5 bases from V and 4 bases from J, with 17 bases between. CDR3 length equals 15 residues. The germline CDR1 and CDR2 sequences are GTSNPN and SVGIG (reference sequence). The CDR3 spells CAWGRLTRVTGELFF. In DNA form, the CDR3 reads TGTGCCTGGGGCAGGTTGACTAGGGTCACCGGGGAGCTGTTTTTT.

Written as DNA, the CDR3 is TGTGCCAGCTTGGATCACTACGAGCAGTACTTC. It codes for CASLDHYEQYF. The rearrangement joins TRBV2 to TRBJ2-7; unclear D gene. V gave up 8 bases and J gave up 3 bases, with 8 bases separating them. The length of the CDR3 is 11 residues. CDR1 is SNHLY and CDR2 is FYNNEI in the germline V gene.

This clonotype was recorded at least ten times. The V call is TRBV10-3, the J call TRBJ2-3; unclear D gene. The CDR3 runs 11 residues. Trimming pared 3 bases from V and 6 bases from J, leaving 4 bases between. The germline V gene encodes CDR1 ENHRY and CDR2 SYGVKD. CDR3 nucleotide sequence: TGTGCCATCAGTGACGTCGATACGCAGTATTTT. Translation gives CAISDVDTQYF.

This clonotype was recorded a few times. The chain is built from TRBV3-1 and TRBJ2-1; D possibly corresponds to TRBD1 (5 bases). Germline loops: CDR1 LGHDT, CDR2 YNNKEL (reference sequence). The ends were cut back, 6 bases at V and 7 bases at J, with 19 bases in the middle. The CDR3 runs 15 residues. The CDR3 nucleotides are TGTGCCAGCAGGGACCAAGGGGCCATGAGAAATGAGCAGTTCTTC. Its translation: CASRDQGAMRNEQFF.

The chain couples TRBV20-1 to TRBJ2-1, with D possibly being TRBD2 (6 bases). This CDR3 spans 13 amino acids. The V end was cut by 6 bases, the J end by 1 base, with 10 bases between. The germline CDR1 and CDR2 sequences are DFQATT and SNEGSKA (reference sequence). As DNA, the CDR3 is TGCAGTGCGGGGACTCTTTCCTACAATGAGCAGTTCTTC. Protein product: CSAGTLSYNEQFF.

The chain carries TRBV13 and TRBJ2-4, with TRBD1 matching over 10 bases. With 2 bases clipped from V and 1 base from J, the junction kept 14 bases outside the gene matches. The CDR3 length is 20 residues. CDR1 is PRHDT, CDR2 FYEKMQ, per germline (reference sequence). The CDR3 nucleotides are TGTGCCAGCAGCTTAACACCGGGACAGGGGCCGGGGGGTGCCAAAAACATTCAGTACTTC. Protein sequence: CASSLTPGQGPGGAKNIQYF. Using reference TRBV13 and TRBJ2-4 for the parts outside the CDR3, the full variable domain is AAGVIQSPRHLIKEKRETATLKCYPIPRHDTVYWYQQGPGQDPQFLISFYEKMQSDKGSIPDRFSAQQFSDYHSELNMSSLELGDSALYFCASSLTPGQGPGGAKNIQYFGAGTRLSVL.

There are a few counts of this clonotype. V and J are TRBV29-1 and TRBJ2-5; 11 bases line up with TRBD1. Germline V gene lookup returns CDR1 SQVTM and CDR2 ANQGSEA. CDR3 size: 13 residues. J gave up 2 bases and V 8 bases, and 4 bases lay outside the gene matches. This CDR3 is CSIRDRGQETQYF. As DNA, the CDR3 is TGCAGCATCCGGGACAGGGGGCAAGAGACCCAGTACTTC.

This clonotype was recorded a few times. V and J are TRBV15 and TRBJ2-1, with 8 bases aligning to TRBD2. Per germline, CDR1 LNHNV and CDR2 YYDKDF (reference sequence). J lost 3 bases, V lost 0 bases, and 7 bases had no gene match. This CDR3 is built from 17 residues. In DNA, the CDR3 is TGTGCCACCAGCAGAGAACCTCTGCGGGAGGTCTACAATGAGCAGTTCTTC. Translating it yields CATSREPLREVYNEQFF.

The rearrangement uses TRBV7-6 and TRBJ1-5; D not certain. The CDR3 runs 13 residues. The V end lost 5 bases, the J end lost 5 bases, and 10 bases lay between the germline ends. Germline CDR1 SGHVS, CDR2 FNYEAQ. The CDR3 DNA follows: TGTGCCAGCAGCCACCAGAGGGATCAGCCCCAGCATTTT. Amino acid sequence: CASSHQRDQPQHF.

This clonotype came up many times. The chain couples TRBV27 to TRBJ2-1; weak D call: TRBD2 (6 bases). The germline V gene has CDR1 MNHEY and CDR2 SMNVEV (reference sequence). The CDR3 is 17 amino acids. V was clipped by 5 bases and J by 0 bases, with 17 bases between them. The CDR3 DNA reads TGTGCCAGCAGTGGGACTTCCAGGGTTAGCTCCTACAATGAGCAGTTCTTC. This translates into CASSGTSRVSSYNEQFF.

The chain employs TRBV7-9 and TRBJ2-5; tentatively, D is TRBD2 (5 bases). Germline-derived CDR1 and CDR2 are SEHNR and FQNEAQ (reference sequence). The CDR3 length is 13 residues. Trimming shortened V by 7 bases and J by 3 bases, and 12 bases separated the two germline ends. CDR3 in amino acids: CASIPSGKETQYF. The CDR3 DNA follows: TGTGCCAGCATCCCGTCGGGAAAAGAGACCCAGTACTTC. Full variable domain (missing parts from reference TRBV7-9 and TRBJ2-5): DTGVSQNPRHKITKRGQNVTFRCDPISEHNRLYWYRQTLGQGPEFLTYFQNEAQLEKSRLLSDRFSAERPKGSFSTLEIQRTEQGDSAMYLCASIPSGKETQYFGPGTRLLVL.